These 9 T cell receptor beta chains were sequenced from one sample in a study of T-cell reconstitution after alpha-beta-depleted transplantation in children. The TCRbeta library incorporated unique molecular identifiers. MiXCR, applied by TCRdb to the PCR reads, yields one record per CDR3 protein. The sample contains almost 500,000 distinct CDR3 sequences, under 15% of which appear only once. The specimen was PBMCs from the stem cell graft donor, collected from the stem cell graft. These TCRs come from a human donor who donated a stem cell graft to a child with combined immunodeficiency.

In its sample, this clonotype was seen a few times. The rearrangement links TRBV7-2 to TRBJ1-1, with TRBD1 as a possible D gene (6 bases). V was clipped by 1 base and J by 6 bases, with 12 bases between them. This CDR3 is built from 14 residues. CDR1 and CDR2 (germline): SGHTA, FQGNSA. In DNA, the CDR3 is TGTGCCAGCAGCTTAGTGGGGGCAGGGGCTGAAGCTTTCTTT. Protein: CASSLVGAGAEAFF.

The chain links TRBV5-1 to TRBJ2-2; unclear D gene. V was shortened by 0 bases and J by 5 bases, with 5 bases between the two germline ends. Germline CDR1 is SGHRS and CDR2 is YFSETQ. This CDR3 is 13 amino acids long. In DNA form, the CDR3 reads TGCGCCAGCAGCTTGGAGGTAACCGGGGAGCTGTTTTTT. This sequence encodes CASSLEVTGELFF.

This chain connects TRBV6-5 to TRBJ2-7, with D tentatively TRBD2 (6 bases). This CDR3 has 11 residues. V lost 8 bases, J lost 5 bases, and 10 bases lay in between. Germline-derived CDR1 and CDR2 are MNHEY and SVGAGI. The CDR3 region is CASWRGNEQYF. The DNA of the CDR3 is TGTGCCAGCTGGCGGGGAAACGAGCAGTACTTC.

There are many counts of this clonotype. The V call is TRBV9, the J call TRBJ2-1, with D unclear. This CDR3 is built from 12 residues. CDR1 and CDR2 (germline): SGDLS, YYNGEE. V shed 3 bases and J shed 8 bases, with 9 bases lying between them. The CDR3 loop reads CASSGNLDEQFF. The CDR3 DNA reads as TGTGCCAGCAGCGGGAATCTCGATGAGCAGTTCTTC.

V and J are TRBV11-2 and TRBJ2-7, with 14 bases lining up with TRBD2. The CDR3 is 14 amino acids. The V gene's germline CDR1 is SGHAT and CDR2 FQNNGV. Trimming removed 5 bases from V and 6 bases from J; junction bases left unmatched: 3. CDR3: CASSRLAGGLEQYF. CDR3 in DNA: TGTGCCAGCAGCCGACTAGCGGGGGGGCTCGAGCAGTACTTC.

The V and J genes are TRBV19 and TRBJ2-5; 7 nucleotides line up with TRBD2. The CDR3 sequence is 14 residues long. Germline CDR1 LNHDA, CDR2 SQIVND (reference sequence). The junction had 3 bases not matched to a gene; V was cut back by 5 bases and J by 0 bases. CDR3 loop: CASSALANQETQYF. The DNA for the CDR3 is TGTGCCAGTAGTGCACTAGCGAACCAAGAGACCCAGTACTTC.

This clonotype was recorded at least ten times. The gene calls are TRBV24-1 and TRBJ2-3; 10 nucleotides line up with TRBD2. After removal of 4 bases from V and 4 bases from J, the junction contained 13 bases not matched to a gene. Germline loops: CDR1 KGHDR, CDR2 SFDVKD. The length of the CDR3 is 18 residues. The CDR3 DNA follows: TGTGCCACCAGTGACCCTACAGGACTAGCGGAGAGCTCAGATACGCAGTATTTT. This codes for CATSDPTGLAESSDTQYF.

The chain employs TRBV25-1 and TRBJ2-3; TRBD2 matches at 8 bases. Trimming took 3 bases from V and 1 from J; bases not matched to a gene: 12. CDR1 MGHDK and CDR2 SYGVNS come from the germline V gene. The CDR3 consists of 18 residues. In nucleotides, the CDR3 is TGTGCCAGCAGTGACGTCGCGGGAGGTTGGAGTGGCACAGATACGCAGTATTTT. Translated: CASSDVAGGWSGTDTQYF.

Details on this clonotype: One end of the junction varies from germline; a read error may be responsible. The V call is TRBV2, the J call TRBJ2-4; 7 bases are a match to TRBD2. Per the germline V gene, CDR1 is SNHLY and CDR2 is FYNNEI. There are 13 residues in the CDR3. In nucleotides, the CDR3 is TGTGCCAGCTTTGCGGGAGCCCAAAACATTCAGTACTTC. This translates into CASFAGAQNIQYF.